This T cell receptor (beta chain) was retrieved from a study of cytomegalovirus exposure and HLA in healthy donors. Findings and limits, study-wide: A later analysis found that most CMV-associated TCR beta chains appeared HLA-restricted.

Germline CDR1 reads LGHNA; CDR2 reads YNFKEQ. Deletions cut 0 bases from V and 1 base from J, with 19 bases between. This CDR3 has 19 amino acids. A remark on this clone: The antigen is undetermined.

Primers included in the PCR were 60 Vbeta and 13 Jbeta primers. The assay was immunoSEQ multiplex PCR, and TCRdb's table has in-frame clones only and misses some. The table lists about 130,000 clones, over 80% of them singletons, with around 20% in the top ten. The source material was PBMCs. This sequence was found in a man younger than 35 in good health and CMV-seropositive. The J gene is TRBJ2-1, the V gene TRBV4-2, with a weak D call TRBD1 (6 bases). As DNA, the CDR3 is TGTGCCAGCAGCCAAGACTCTACCGGGACACTGAATTCCTACAATGAGCAGTTCTTC. It yields the protein CASSQDSTGTLNSYNEQFF.